The sequence of this TCR beta chain was determined in a study of vaccination effects on CD4 cells after COVID-19. Under the ViraFEST assay, PBMC were stimulated with viral peptide pools so that antigen-specific CD4+ T cells expanded. Sequencing was performed afterwards. It was after 10 days of culture that CD4+ T cells were isolated. All vaccine recipients tested negative for nucleocapsid antibodies and had never contracted SARS-CoV-2 infection. A note on this clone: The antigen is not known.

Using immunoSEQ multiplex PCR, the repertoire was profiled, and TCRdb retains in-frame clones only, with some absent. Counted here are tens of thousands of clones, roughly 78% occurring once; the ten biggest clones make up 9.1%. The length of the CDR3 is 12 residues. Looked up from germline, CDR1 is SNHLY and CDR2 is FYNNEI. The V end was cut by 7 bases, the J end by 8 bases, with 11 bases between. The chain links TRBV2 to TRBJ2-2; D is unclear. This clonotype was sampled from a human donor who received a COVID-19 vaccine. The sample was CD4+ T cells from PBMCs cultured with HCoV-NL63 spike peptides, taken before COVID-19 vaccination. The CDR3 loop is CASTVEGGELFF. CDR3 DNA sequence: TGTGCCAGCACGGTAGAAGGGGGGGAGCTGTTTTTT.